A selection of T cell receptor beta chains follows, all from one sample in a study of blood T cell repertoires in COVID-19. Only in-frame clones appear in the TCRdb table, and some are missing; sequencing was by immunoSEQ multiplex PCR. The table records about 240,000 clones, 70% to 85% of them present only once. Sequenced sample: peripheral blood. These receptors were collected from a woman of 80 years or more with acute or convalescent COVID-19. Both conserved end residues are part of each CDR3. D genes are given only for firm matches. For some rows the clone size is stated as once, few or many, or as a class when expanded; others skip it.

cdr3_aa: CASTSYSNQPQHF
cdr3_nt: TGTGCCAGCACTTCGTATAGCAATCAGCCCCAGCATTTT
d_call: -
clone_size: -
j_call: TRBJ1-5
v_call: TRBV2

cdr3_aa: CASTHRQGGMNTEAFF
cdr3_nt: TGTGCCAGCACACACAGGCAGGGAGGGATGAACACTGAAGCTTTCTTT
d_call: -
clone_size: -
j_call: TRBJ1-1
v_call: TRBV5-8

cdr3_aa: CASSVVPNQETQYF
cdr3_nt: TGTGCCAGCAGCGTAGTCCCTAACCAAGAGACCCAGTACTTC
d_call: -
clone_size: -
j_call: TRBJ2-5
v_call: TRBV9

cdr3_aa: CASSDLPGTGIHGYTF
cdr3_nt: TGTGCCAGCAGTGACCTCCCCGGGACAGGGATCCATGGCTACACCTTC
d_call: TRBD1
clone_size: -
j_call: TRBJ1-2
v_call: TRBV6-1

cdr3_aa: CASSLAQGSETQYF
cdr3_nt: TGTGCCAGCAGCTTAGCGCAGGGGTCGGAGACCCAGTACTTC
d_call: -
clone_size: -
j_call: TRBJ2-5
v_call: TRBV5-4

cdr3_aa: CASSFLAGGHESTDTQYF
cdr3_nt: TGTGCCAGCAGCTTCCTAGCGGGGGGCCACGAGAGCACAGATACGCAGTATTTT
d_call: TRBD2
clone_size: -
j_call: TRBJ2-3
v_call: TRBV7-9

cdr3_aa: CASSVVAEPYEQYF
cdr3_nt: TGTGCCAGCAGCGTAGTAGCGGAGCCCTACGAGCAGTACTTC
d_call: -
clone_size: -
j_call: TRBJ2-7
v_call: TRBV9

cdr3_aa: CASSQVWTGFEKLFF
cdr3_nt: TGCGCCAGCAGCCAAGTTTGGACAGGGTTTGAAAAACTGTTTTTT
d_call: TRBD1
clone_size: once
j_call: TRBJ1-4
v_call: TRBV4-1

cdr3_aa: CASSQDPPRGAWNTIYF
cdr3_nt: TGCGCCAGCAGCCAAGATCCCCCCAGGGGTGCGTGGAACACCATATATTTT
d_call: -
clone_size: -
j_call: TRBJ1-3
v_call: TRBV4-1

cdr3_aa: CASSPYDRSGGEQYF
cdr3_nt: TGTGCCAGCAGTCCTTACGACAGGTCCGGCGGCGAGCAGTACTTC
d_call: -
clone_size: -
j_call: TRBJ2-7
v_call: TRBV2

cdr3_aa: CASSLDRGGAYISSYNEQFF
cdr3_nt: TGTGCCAGCAGCTTAGATCGTGGGGGGGCTTATATTTCTTCCTACAATGAGCAGTTCTTC
d_call: -
clone_size: few
j_call: TRBJ2-1
v_call: TRBV11-2

cdr3_aa: CASTRPQGYSNQPQHF
cdr3_nt: TGTGCCAGCACCCGCCCACAGGGTTATAGCAATCAGCCCCAGCATTTT
d_call: -
clone_size: -
j_call: TRBJ1-5
v_call: TRBV28

cdr3_aa: CASSFSGQHNEKLFF
cdr3_nt: TGTGCCAGCAGCTTCTCGGGACAGCATAATGAAAAACTGTTTTTT
d_call: TRBD1
clone_size: -
j_call: TRBJ1-4
v_call: TRBV7-9

cdr3_aa: CASSMGQGSNSPLHF
cdr3_nt: TGTGCCAGCAGCATGGGACAGGGGTCTAATTCACCCCTCCACTTT
d_call: TRBD1
clone_size: -
j_call: TRBJ1-6
v_call: TRBV7-9

cdr3_aa: CASSLQGERNIQYF
cdr3_nt: TGTGCCAGCAGTTTACAGGGGGAGCGGAACATTCAGTACTTC
d_call: TRBD1
clone_size: -
j_call: TRBJ2-4
v_call: TRBV28

cdr3_aa: CASSVGRGGSSTDTQYF
cdr3_nt: TGTGCCAGCAGCGTAGGTCGGGGGGGAAGTTCTACAGATACGCAGTATTTT
d_call: TRBD2
clone_size: once
j_call: TRBJ2-3
v_call: TRBV9

cdr3_aa: CASSPDSSGNTIYF
cdr3_nt: TGCGCCAGCAGTCCAGACAGCTCAGGAAACACCATATATTTT
d_call: -
clone_size: -
j_call: TRBJ1-3
v_call: TRBV5-1

cdr3_aa: CASSEALPNTEAFF
cdr3_nt: TGTGCCAGCAGTGAGGCCCTGCCGAACACTGAAGCTTTCTTT
d_call: -
clone_size: -
j_call: TRBJ1-1
v_call: TRBV6-2/TRBV6-3

cdr3_aa: CASSQDLGRDRDDQPQHF
cdr3_nt: TGCGCCAGCAGCCAAGATCTGGGGAGGGACAGGGACGATCAGCCCCAGCATTTT
d_call: TRBD1
clone_size: -
j_call: TRBJ1-5
v_call: TRBV4-1

cdr3_aa: CASSLDGFSGNTIYF
cdr3_nt: TGCGCCAGCAGCTTGGACGGTTTCTCTGGAAACACCATATATTTT
d_call: -
clone_size: few
j_call: TRBJ1-3
v_call: TRBV5-1

cdr3_aa: CASSFGVDTEAFF
cdr3_nt: TGTGCCAGCAGTTTCGGGGTGGACACTGAAGCTTTCTTT
d_call: -
clone_size: -
j_call: TRBJ1-1
v_call: TRBV12-3/TRBV12-4

cdr3_aa: CASGLAQGPQHF
cdr3_nt: TGTGCTAGTGGTTTGGCCCAGGGGCCCCAGCATTTT
d_call: -
clone_size: -
j_call: TRBJ1-5
v_call: TRBV12-5

cdr3_aa: CASSPGQGEGTQYF
cdr3_nt: TGTGCCAGCTCACCGGGACAGGGGGAAGGTACGCAGTATTTT
d_call: TRBD1
clone_size: -
j_call: TRBJ2-3
v_call: TRBV18

cdr3_aa: CASSEIRLAGEQFF
cdr3_nt: TGTGCCAGCAGTGAAATCCGACTAGCGGGTGAGCAGTTCTTC
d_call: TRBD2
clone_size: once
j_call: TRBJ2-1
v_call: TRBV2

cdr3_aa: CASSVGGDYGYTF
cdr3_nt: TGTGCCAGCAGCGTAGGGGGAGACTATGGCTACACCTTC
d_call: -
clone_size: -
j_call: TRBJ1-2
v_call: TRBV9

cdr3_aa: CASSESRFTQYF
cdr3_nt: TGTGCCAGCAGTGAAAGCAGGTTTACGCAGTATTTT
d_call: -
clone_size: -
j_call: TRBJ2-3
v_call: TRBV2

cdr3_aa: CASSEGALPLHF
cdr3_nt: TGTGCCAGCAGTGAGGGGGCGTTACCCCTCCACTTT
d_call: -
clone_size: once
j_call: TRBJ1-6
v_call: TRBV25-1

cdr3_aa: CATSAVNYGYTF
cdr3_nt: TGTGCCACCAGTGCAGTGAACTATGGCTACACCTTC
d_call: -
clone_size: -
j_call: TRBJ1-2
v_call: TRBV24-1

cdr3_aa: CASSIADRDTEAFF
cdr3_nt: TGTGCCAGTAGTATAGCTGACAGGGATACTGAAGCTTTCTTT
d_call: TRBD1
clone_size: -
j_call: TRBJ1-1
v_call: TRBV19

cdr3_aa: CASSQRGRGLINTIYF
cdr3_nt: TGTGCCAGCAGTCAGAGGGGGAGGGGGTTGATAAACACCATATATTTT
d_call: -
clone_size: once
j_call: TRBJ1-3
v_call: TRBV28

cdr3_aa: CASSLFTGDLNEQYF
cdr3_nt: TGTGCCAGCAGCTTGTTTACAGGGGATTTGAACGAGCAGTACTTC
d_call: TRBD1
clone_size: -
j_call: TRBJ2-7
v_call: TRBV5-5

cdr3_aa: CASSLAKHQPQHF
cdr3_nt: TGTGCCAGCAGCTTAGCAAAGCATCAGCCCCAGCATTTT
d_call: -
clone_size: -
j_call: TRBJ1-5
v_call: TRBV7-6

cdr3_aa: CASSPERGASYNEQFF
cdr3_nt: TGTGCCAGCAGTCCAGAGCGGGGGGCCTCCTACAATGAGCAGTTCTTC
d_call: TRBD2
clone_size: -
j_call: TRBJ2-1
v_call: TRBV27

cdr3_aa: CASSSLRGSAYEQYF
cdr3_nt: TGCGCCAGCAGCTCGCTCAGGGGTTCGGCCTACGAGCAGTACTTC
d_call: -
clone_size: -
j_call: TRBJ2-7
v_call: TRBV5-1

cdr3_aa: CATSAYTGGPHTDTQYF
cdr3_nt: TGTGCCACCAGTGCGTACACAGGGGGGCCCCACACAGATACGCAGTATTTT
d_call: TRBD1
clone_size: -
j_call: TRBJ2-3
v_call: TRBV24-1

cdr3_aa: CASSVLFRGGYTF
cdr3_nt: TGTGCCAGCAGTGTTTTGTTCCGGGGTGGCTACACCTTC
d_call: -
clone_size: -
j_call: TRBJ1-2
v_call: TRBV2

cdr3_aa: CASQGVNYEQYF
cdr3_nt: TGTGCCAGCCAGGGGGTTAACTACGAGCAGTACTTC
d_call: TRBD1
clone_size: -
j_call: TRBJ2-7
v_call: TRBV27

cdr3_aa: CASSLGGAGTDTQYF
cdr3_nt: TGTGCCAGCAGCCTCGGGGGGGCCGGCACAGATACGCAGTATTTT
d_call: TRBD2
clone_size: -
j_call: TRBJ2-3
v_call: TRBV4-2

cdr3_aa: CASSTSGLAAGEQYF
cdr3_nt: TGTGCCAGCAGCACCTCGGGACTAGCTGCGGGTGAGCAGTACTTC
d_call: TRBD2
clone_size: -
j_call: TRBJ2-7
v_call: TRBV7-2